Included here is one T cell receptor (beta chain) sequence, with context. The table lists this clonotype with many counts. No cognate antigen has been identified for it. The input lacks base qualities; no much larger clone sits a single base away. In the study, sorted CD4+ and CD8+ blood T cells from patients with severe aplastic anemia and from healthy subjects underwent deep sequencing of TCR repertoires. Ficoll-Paque density gradient centrifugation was used to isolate peripheral blood mononuclear cells. Before DNA was extracted, CD4+ and CD8+ T cells were sorted using either FACS or magnetic beads. After removal of 4 bases from V and 5 bases from J, the junction retains 9 bases not matched to a gene. Its CDR3 holds 15 amino acids, cysteine through phenylalanine. The entry retains the CDR3 DNA only, 45 bases that are in frame from base 1. The germline V gene sets CDR1 to MNHEY and CDR2 to SVGAGI.

The sample is drawn from a study of CD8+CD57+ T cells in acquired aplastic anemia (dated by TCRdb to the late 2010s). Looking at the study overall: On average, sorted CD4+ and CD8+ cells yielded 3.2 ug of extracted DNA, with a range of about 0.18 to 30 ug. Healthy donor samples averaged roughly 9.8 million reads for CD4+ and under 14 million for CD8+ cells. The study at large found these results: Roughly 30 CD8+ CDR3 sequences were found to be shared between patients and controls, but these sequences appeared to be highly expressed in patients and within the immunodominant clones of the patients. Between patients and healthy controls, no significant difference in CD8+ Simpson's diversity was found (P=0.060).

Genomic DNA was used as template for profiling of TCR beta VDJ combinations and CDR3 sequences. An Illumina HiSeq 2000 was the platform used for TCR repertoire sequencing. The study's processing was this. TRBV/TRBJ rearrangement plots, CDR3 size and DJ length profiles, and Simpson's diversity index were used to assess repertoires. Whichever DNA sequence was most abundant in the deep sequencing data was defined as the immunodominant clone. CDR3 amino acid sequences were checked for sharing between subjects and were compared against published repertoires and the VDJdb database. TCRdb ran its own pipeline on the public reads, namely fastp trimming at Q25 and MiXCR clone calling, and kept in-frame beta chains. Every distinct CDR3 protein forms one entry, paired with its most common genes and DNA. TCRdb's processing, not the study's, gives the V and J calls here. The sample table records 86,000 or so distinct CDR3 sequences; roughly half of these occur just once. The ten largest clonotypes hold approximately 62% of the sample.

The V and J segments used are TRBV6-5 and TRBJ2-7; 9 bases in the middle match TRBD2. Material: sorted CD4+, CD8+, or CD8+CD57+ T cells (not recorded which) from PBMCs. The origin of this receptor is a human donor in good health, serving as a control. Here the CDR3 is given as CASSSMASGIHEQYF. At the DNA level, the sequence is TGTGCCAGCAGTTCCATGGCTAGCGGGATCCACGAGCAGTACTTC.